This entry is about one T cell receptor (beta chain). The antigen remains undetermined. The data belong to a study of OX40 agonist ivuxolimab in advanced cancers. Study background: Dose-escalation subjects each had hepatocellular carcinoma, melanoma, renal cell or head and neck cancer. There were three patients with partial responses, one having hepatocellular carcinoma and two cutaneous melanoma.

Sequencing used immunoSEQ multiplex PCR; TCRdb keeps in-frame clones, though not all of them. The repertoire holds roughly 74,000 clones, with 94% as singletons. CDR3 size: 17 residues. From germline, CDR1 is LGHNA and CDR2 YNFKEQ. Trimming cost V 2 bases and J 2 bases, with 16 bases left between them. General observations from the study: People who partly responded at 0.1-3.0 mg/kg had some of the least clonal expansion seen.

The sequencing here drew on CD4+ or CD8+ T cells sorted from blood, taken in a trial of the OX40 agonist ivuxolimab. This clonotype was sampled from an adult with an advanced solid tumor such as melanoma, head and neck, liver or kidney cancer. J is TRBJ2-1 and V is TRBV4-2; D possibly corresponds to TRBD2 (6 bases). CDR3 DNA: TGTGCCAGCAGCCAAACTAGACCCGCGGGAACCTACAATGAGCAGTTCTTC. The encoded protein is CASSQTRPAGTYNEQFF.